The source of this TCR beta chain is a study of T-cell memory formation after mild COVID-19. General study points: CD4/CD8 balance characterized clones contracting day 15 to 85, and CD4+ skew characterized later expanders. Second-wave clones with a day 37 peak had unconfirmed SARS-CoV-2 specificity.

Trimming removed 1 base from V and 4 bases from J, with 17 bases in between. The CDR3 loop spans 17 amino acids. Germline V gene lookup returns CDR1 SGHTA and CDR2 FQGNSA. On this clonotype: What it binds is unknown.

Constant-segment-primed 5'RACE gave TCR alpha and TCR beta cDNA libraries with sample barcodes and UMIs. TCRdb re-called the 5' RACE reads with MiXCR, one entry per CDR3 protein. This sample has 300,000 to 400,000 distinct CDR3 sequences, with 10% to 15% found just once. The sequenced sample was PBMCs or a T cell subset sorted from them (not recorded which). The source is a man younger than 30 who had mild COVID-19 (a few samples of this study predate the infection). Cell type and time point are not known. The J gene is TRBJ1-5, the V gene TRBV7-2; D call uncertain. The DNA of the CDR3 is TGTGCCAGCAGCTTAGGTCCCTCGTCAGGTAGGAATCAGCCCCAGCATTTT. It codes for CASSLGPSSGRNQPQHF.